The 2 T cell receptor beta chains given below trace back to one sample, sequenced in a study of blood T cell repertoires in COVID-19. The assay was immunoSEQ multiplex PCR, and TCRdb's table has in-frame clones only and misses some. The sample records about 310,000 clones, approximately 88% being singletons. The sequencing sample was made of PBMCs or T cells enriched from blood (not recorded which). The origin of the receptors is a woman aged 18-35 years who had recovered from COVID-19.

J is TRBJ2-3 and V is TRBV5-4; D perhaps matches TRBD1 (6 bases). CDR1 SGHNT and CDR2 YYREEE come from the germline V gene (reference sequence). Trimming stripped 0 bases from V and 6 bases from J, with 23 bases between. This CDR3 is built from 18 residues. The CDR3 region has the DNA TGTGCCAGCAGCTTGGGGGGCCGCGCAGGGGTGGGTTCTGATACGCAGTATTTT. It codes for CASSLGGRAGVGSDTQYF.

This chain uses TRBV9 with TRBJ2-6; 9 bases align to TRBD1. Trimming removed 1 base from V and 4 bases from J; junction bases left unmatched: 15. CDR1 and CDR2 (germline): SGDLS, YYNGEE. The CDR3 consists of 20 residues. The CDR3 DNA reads as TGTGCCAGCAGCGTAACCGGGACAGGGTCATTCAGAACGGGGGCCAACGTCCTGACTTTC. The encoded protein is CASSVTGTGSFRTGANVLTF. The whole variable domain, remainder taken from reference TRBV9 and TRBJ2-6, is DSGVTQTPKHLITATGQRVTLRCSPRSGDLSVYWYQQSLDQGLQFLIQYYNGEERAKGNILERFSAQQFPDLHSELNLSSLELGDSALYFCASSVTGTGSFRTGANVLTFGAGSRLTVL.